This T cell receptor (beta chain) was sequenced in a study of cytomegalovirus exposure and HLA in healthy donors. Study-wide findings and caveats: Rarity held for most TCR sequences, but there were some public TCRs that occurred in many donors. Cytomegalovirus-associated status was assigned to some 180 TCR beta chains. Later analysis showed TCR association rates varying by HLA locus, highest for DRB1 and lowest for HLA-C. HLA allele associations emerged for under 20,000 TCR beta sequences in a later analysis, at 0.05 false discovery rate.

Details on this clone: As yet, its antigen is unknown.

The primer mix had 60 Vbeta and 13 Jbeta primers. Assay used: immunoSEQ multiplex PCR; TCRdb lists only in-frame clones, some missing. The data contain 95,000 to 130,000 clones, approximately 81% of them singletons. The V and J ends lost 0 bases and 0 bases, in that order; junction bases with no gene match: 2. The germline gives CDR1 SGHRS, CDR2 YFSETQ. The CDR3 consists of 16 residues. The chain carries TRBV5-1 and TRBJ2-7; TRBD1 agrees at 11 bases. The sequenced material came from PBMCs. This receptor was obtained from a woman aged 25-40 years in good health and CMV-seronegative. The CDR3 DNA sequence: TGCGCCAGCAGCTTGGAAGGGACAGGGGGCTCCTACGAGCAGTACTTC. Translation gives CASSLEGTGGSYEQYF.